A single sample is the source of the 16 T cell receptor beta chains below, sequenced in a study of T-cell memory formation after mild COVID-19. MiXCR, applied by TCRdb to the 5' RACE reads, yields one record per CDR3 protein. This table has 300,000 to 400,000 distinct CDR3 sequences, more than 15% appearing once. What was sequenced was PBMCs or a T cell subset sorted from them (not recorded which). Source of these receptors: a man aged 18 to 35 who had mild COVID-19 (a few samples of this study predate the infection). Cell type and time point are not known.

This clonotype was counted a few times. The rearrangement links TRBV11-2 to TRBJ2-1; 10 bases match TRBD2. Germline V gene lookup returns CDR1 SGHAT and CDR2 FQNNGV. The length of the CDR3 is 16 residues. Trimming removed 2 bases from V and 8 bases from J; junction bases left unmatched: 9. The CDR3 spells CASSLMSGGAVDEQFF. In DNA, the CDR3 is TGTGCCAGCAGCTTAATGAGCGGGGGGGCCGTCGATGAGCAGTTCTTC.

This chain joins TRBV15 and TRBJ2-3; perhaps D is TRBD1 or TRBD2 (5 bases each). Trimming took off 3 bases at V and 2 bases at J, with 24 bases between the two ends. From germline, CDR1 is LNHNV and CDR2 YYDKDF (reference sequence). The CDR3 runs 19 residues. CDR3 protein: CATSRLGDVGAVFTDTQYF. The DNA of the CDR3 is TGTGCCACCAGCAGGTTAGGGGACGTTGGGGCAGTTTTCACAGATACGCAGTATTTT.

This clonotype occurred a few times. The J gene is TRBJ2-3, the V gene TRBV5-5; a possible D gene is TRBD1 (5 bases). This CDR3 is 12 amino acids long. Deletions cut 8 bases from V and 4 bases from J, with 11 bases between. Germline V gene sequence: CDR1 SGHKS, CDR2 YYEKEE (reference sequence). For the CDR3, the DNA is TGTGCCAGTAATAGGGGATCAGATACGCAGTATTTT. Encoded protein: CASNRGSDTQYF.

This clonotype was counted ten times or more. The chain combines TRBV14 with TRBJ1-4; no clear D. Germline V lookup: CDR1 SGHDN, CDR2 FVKESK. V shed 1 base and J shed 8 bases, with 14 bases lying between them. This CDR3 is built from 15 residues. The CDR3 nucleotides read TGTGCCAGCAGCCAAGGGGCTCGGGGAGGCGAAAAACTGTTTTTT. Its protein is CASSQGARGGEKLFF.

The gene calls are TRBV12-3 or TRBV12-4 and TRBJ2-2; the D is unclear. Trimming took 3 bases from V and 1 from J, leaving 6 bases between them. CDR3 length equals 14 residues. The CDR3 DNA sequence: TGTGCCAGCAGTTTCGCCCTGAACACCGGGGAGCTGTTTTTT. Residues: CASSFALNTGELFF.

The chain joins TRBV9 to TRBJ1-1; D uncertain. CDR1 and CDR2 from the germline V gene are SGDLS and YYNGEE. This CDR3 is 14 amino acids long. Trimming stripped 0 bases from V and 1 base from J, with 7 bases between. This CDR3 is CASSVVGSNTEAFF. CDR3 nucleotide sequence: TGTGCCAGCAGCGTAGTAGGATCGAACACTGAAGCTTTCTTT.

J is TRBJ2-3 and V is TRBV24-1, with 9 bases aligning to TRBD1. The CDR3 is made up of 18 amino acids. The germline gives CDR1 KGHDR, CDR2 SFDVKD. The ends lost 6 bases at V and 2 bases at J; junction bases unmatched: 14. CDR3 amino acids: CATSPRGGTGFPTDTQYF. The CDR3, as DNA: TGTGCCACCAGTCCTAGAGGCGGGACAGGGTTTCCCACAGATACGCAGTATTTT.

This clonotype turned up a few times. V is TRBV16 and J is TRBJ2-1; 7 bases match TRBD2. Germline CDR1 and CDR2: KGHSY and FQNENV. This CDR3 comprises 15 residues. Trimming at V came to 2 bases and at J to 1 base, leaving 2 bases not matched to a gene. CDR3 sequence (DNA): TGTGCCAGCAGCCAAACGGGACTATCCTACAATGAGCAGTTCTTC. It yields the protein CASSQTGLSYNEQFF.

This clonotype was observed a few times. V usage is TRBV6-2 or TRBV6-3 and J usage is TRBJ2-3; 11 nucleotides line up with TRBD2. Looked up from germline, CDR1 is MNHEY and CDR2 is SVGEGT. V trimming: 5 bases; J trimming: 2 bases; junction bases outside the gene matches: 15. There are 19 residues in the CDR3. The CDR3 sequence: CASSARLAGTFFVTDTQYF. The CDR3, as DNA: TGTGCCAGCAGTGCCCGACTAGCGGGGACGTTCTTTGTCACAGATACGCAGTATTTT.

The chain combines TRBV5-5 with TRBJ2-1; TRBD1 aligns across 9 bases. CDR1 SGHKS and CDR2 YYEKEE come from the germline V gene (reference sequence). The CDR3 consists of 16 residues. The trim removed 4 bases at V and 7 bases at J, leaving 12 bases unmatched. CDR3 region: CASSAYAGTGWNEQFF. DNA for the CDR3: TGTGCCAGCAGCGCTTATGCCGGGACAGGGTGGAATGAGCAGTTCTTC.

The chain has TRBV11-3 and TRBJ2-7; perhaps TRBD1 as D (6 bases). Looked up from germline, CDR1 is SGHNT and CDR2 is YENEEA. The CDR3 length is 16 residues. V shed 1 base and J shed 5 bases, with 18 bases lying between them. The CDR3 region is CASSLGFGGRMDEQYF. DNA for the CDR3: TGTGCCAGCAGCTTAGGGTTTGGGGGCCGGATGGACGAGCAGTACTTC. Looking up the rest from reference TRBV11-3 and TRBJ2-7 gives the full variable domain: EAGVVQSPRYKIIEKKQPVAFWCNPISGHNTLYWYLQNLGQGPELLIRYENEEAVDDSQLPKDRFSAERLKGVDSTLKIQPAELGDSAVYLCASSLGFGGRMDEQYFGPGTRLTVT.

The chain couples TRBV4-2 to TRBJ2-5; D uncertain. This CDR3 has 12 amino acids. The germline V gene has CDR1 LGHNA and CDR2 YNFKEQ. Trimming left V 4 bases short and J 5 bases short, with 8 bases between. CDR3 loop: CASSRTTETQYF. The CDR3 DNA reads TGTGCCAGCAGCCGGACGACGGAGACCCAGTACTTC.

This chain uses TRBV10-3 with TRBJ1-5; D gene unclear. CDR3 size: 13 residues. Germline V gene data show CDR1 as ENHRY and CDR2 as SYGVKD. V gave up 6 bases and J gave up 3 bases, with 9 bases separating them. The CDR3, as DNA: TGTGCCATCAGCGGGCTTCTCAATCAGCCCCAGCATTTT. Translating it yields CAISGLLNQPQHF.

This clonotype occurred a few times. The genes are TRBV20-1 and TRBJ1-1, with D unresolved. The V gene's germline CDR1 is DFQATT and CDR2 SNEGSKA (reference sequence). The CDR3 totals 13 residues. V was shortened by 6 bases and J by 0 bases, with 11 bases between the two germline ends. Here the CDR3 reads CSARRDMNTEAFF. The DNA of the CDR3 is TGCAGTGCCCGCAGAGATATGAACACTGAAGCTTTCTTT.

This chain joins TRBV27 and TRBJ2-7, with 11 bases matching TRBD2. Germline V gene sequence: CDR1 MNHEY, CDR2 SMNVEV (reference sequence). The length of the CDR3 is 14 residues. V shed 6 bases, J shed 2 bases, and the junction held 3 bases outside the gene matches. CDR3 sequence: CASRAGLAAYEQYF. The CDR3 DNA follows: TGTGCCAGCAGAGCGGGACTAGCGGCCTACGAGCAGTACTTC.

This chain connects TRBV7-9 to TRBJ2-3, with a tentative D call TRBD2 (6 bases). CDR1 is SEHNR and CDR2 is FQNEAQ in the germline V gene (reference sequence). This CDR3 has 16 amino acids. Trimming left V 0 bases short and J 0 bases short, with 10 bases between. DNA for the CDR3: TGTGCCAGCAGCTTAGCATCCGGGACTAGCACAGATACGCAGTATTTT. Translated, it gives CASSLASGTSTDTQYF.